The present T cell receptor beta chain was sequenced within a study of patients and donors after allogeneic stem cell transplantation. Via MiXCR, TCRdb re-called the RT-PCR reads, giving one row per CDR3 protein. The sample records about 7,600 distinct CDR3 sequences, 11% being singletons. Trimming shortened V by 2 bases and J by 9 bases, and 11 bases separated the two germline ends. Germline V gene data show CDR1 as MNHNS and CDR2 as SASEGT. This CDR3 comprises 13 residues. In this sample, this clonotype turned up a few times. The chain recombines TRBV6-1 with TRBJ1-5, with D hard to call. The TCR comes from a human donor who was either an allogeneic HSCT recipient or a stem cell or donor lymphocyte infusion donor (not recorded which). It is not recorded whose cells these are; they may come from a transplant donor. The sequenced sample consisted of blood, either unsorted or a sorted T cell fraction (not recorded which). The CDR3 DNA sequence: TGTGCCAGCAGTGAACAGTTGGACCGGCCCCAGCATTTT. Protein: CASSEQLDRPQHF.